The T cell receptor beta chain under discussion was sequenced for a study of beta chain features in type 1 diabetes. Whole-study findings and limits: Within each of all four CD4+ subsets, Type 1 diabetes patients had TCRB CDR3s that were moderately but significantly shorter.

Expressed TCRB transcripts were sequenced because the entire RNA isolate underwent reverse transcription. Sequencing was performed with immunoSEQ multiplex PCR; in TCRdb, only in-frame clones are kept and a portion is missing. The repertoire holds almost 350,000 clones, with around 9% as singletons. Remarks on this clone: Its antigen is still unknown.

CDR1 and CDR2 (germline): LNHDA, SQIVND (reference sequence). With V trimmed by 6 bases and J by 7 bases, 7 bases remained unmatched. This CDR3 spans 13 amino acids. The clonotype originates from a man aged 25-45 years with type 1 diabetes. The sequenced sample was central memory CD4+ T cells from blood. The chain combines TRBV19 with TRBJ1-2; 8 nucleotides match TRBD1. The CDR3 region is CASRNRGIIGYTF. In nucleotides, the CDR3 is TGTGCCAGTAGAAACAGGGGGATAATTGGCTACACCTTC.